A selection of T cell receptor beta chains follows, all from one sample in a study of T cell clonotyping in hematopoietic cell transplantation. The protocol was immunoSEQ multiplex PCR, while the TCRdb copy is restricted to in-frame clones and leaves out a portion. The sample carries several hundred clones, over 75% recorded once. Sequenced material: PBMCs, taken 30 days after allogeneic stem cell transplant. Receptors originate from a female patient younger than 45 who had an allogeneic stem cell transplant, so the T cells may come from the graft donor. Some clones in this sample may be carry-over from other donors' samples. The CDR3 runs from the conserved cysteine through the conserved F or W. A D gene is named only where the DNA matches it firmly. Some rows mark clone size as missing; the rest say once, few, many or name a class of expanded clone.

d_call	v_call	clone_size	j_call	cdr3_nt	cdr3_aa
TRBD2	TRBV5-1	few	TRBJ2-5	TGCGCCAGCAGCTTGTCCAAGCGGGGGGGGCAAGAGACCCAGTACTTC	CASSLSKRGGQETQYF
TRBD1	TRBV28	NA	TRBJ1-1	TGTGCCAGCAGTAGGCAGGGGGCACAAGCCACTGAAGCTTTCTTT	CASSRQGAQATEAFF
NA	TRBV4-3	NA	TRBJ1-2	TGCGCCAGCAGCCAAGATTCCCACAGTAACTATGGCTACACCTTC	CASSQDSHSNYGYTF
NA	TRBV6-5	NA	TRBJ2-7	TGTGCCAGCAGGGACGGGGTCGAGCAGTACTTC	CASRDGVEQYF
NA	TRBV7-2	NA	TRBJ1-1	TGTGCCAGCAGCCGCCCCGGTTTTGGACCACAAACTGAAGCTTTCTTT	CASSRPGFGPQTEAFF
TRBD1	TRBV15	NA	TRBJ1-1	TGTGCCACGCAGGGACAGGGGGCGTGGACTGAAGCTTTCTTT	CATQGQGAWTEAFF
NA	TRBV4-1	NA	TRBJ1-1	TGCGCCAGCAGCCAACCAGGGAACACTGAAGCTTTCTTT	CASSQPGNTEAFF
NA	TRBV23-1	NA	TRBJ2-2	TGCGCCGGGGAACCCGGGGAGCTGTTTTTT	CAGEPGELFF
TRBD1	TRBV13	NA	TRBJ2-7	TGTGCCAGCAGCTCCCGGGACAGCGGAACCTACGAGCAGTACTTC	CASSSRDSGTYEQYF
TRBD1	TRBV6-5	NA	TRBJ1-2	TGTGCCAGCAGTTACTACCTCAGGGGGTATGGCTACACCTTC	CASSYYLRGYGYTF
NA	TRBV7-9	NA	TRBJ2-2	TGTGCCAGCAGCGGCGACACTTTACCGAACACCGGGGAGCTGTTTTTT	CASSGDTLPNTGELFF
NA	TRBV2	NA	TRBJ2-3	TGTGCCAGCAGTGATCGGGGCGAGAGGAGGAATACGCAGTATTTT	CASSDRGERRNTQYF
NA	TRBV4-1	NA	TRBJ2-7	TGCGCCAGCAGCCAAACCGCAGGGGTGGCCTACGAGCAGTACTTC	CASSQTAGVAYEQYF
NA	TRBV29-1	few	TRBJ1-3	TGCAGCGTTGGTAACAGCCTCGGAAACACCATATATTTT	CSVGNSLGNTIYF
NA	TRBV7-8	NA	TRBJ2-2	TGTGCCAGCAGCTTAGACCGGGACGGGGAGCTGTTTTTT	CASSLDRDGELFF
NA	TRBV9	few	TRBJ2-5	TGTGCCAGCAGCGCGGAGGGTCGCGAACACCAAGAGACCCAGTACTTC	CASSAEGREHQETQYF
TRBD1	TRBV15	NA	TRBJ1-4	TGTGCCACCAGCAGACCACAGGGGGCGAATGAAAAACTGTTTTTT	CATSRPQGANEKLFF
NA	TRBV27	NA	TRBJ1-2	TGTGCCAGCGGGGATACAGGGTTGGTCCATGGCTACACCTTC	CASGDTGLVHGYTF
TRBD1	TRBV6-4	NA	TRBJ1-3	TGTGCCAGCAGTGACTCCATCCGCAGGGGGCAAGGAAACACCATATATTTT	CASSDSIRRGQGNTIYF
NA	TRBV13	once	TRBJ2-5	TGTGCCAGCAGCCGTAGGACAAACCAAGAGACCCAGTACTTC	CASSRRTNQETQYF